These 27 T cell receptor beta chains came from one sample sequenced in a study of human T cells and chemical hapten exposure. Time point noted: pre-sensitization, week 0. Treatment of the sample: therapeutic diphenylcyclopropenone sensitization with weekly scalp DPC. Total RNA came from unfractionated whole blood. TCRdb reprocessed the RACE reads via MiXCR and lists one record per CDR3 protein. The sample lists about 50,000 distinct CDR3 sequences; 9.5% to 10% were seen once. Source: whole blood, taken in connection with sensitization to the hapten diphenylcyclopropenone (DPC). These receptors were taken from a woman in her 30s with alopecia areata. Some clones in this sample may be carry-over from other donors' samples.

The V gene is TRBV7-9, the J gene TRBJ2-7; 8 positions agree with TRBD1. Germline V gene data show CDR1 as SEHNR and CDR2 as FQNEAQ (reference sequence). Trimming removed 5 bases from V and 3 bases from J; junction bases left unmatched: 3. This CDR3 is 13 amino acids long. The CDR3 here is CASSPGQVYEQYF. CDR3 DNA: TGTGCCAGCAGCCCGGGACAGGTCTACGAGCAGTACTTC.

This clonotype was counted many times. This chain connects TRBV4-1 to TRBJ1-1; 7 positions agree with TRBD1. The CDR3 covers 15 residues. J was trimmed by 0 bases and V by 3 bases; bases with no gene match: 4. The V gene's germline CDR1 is MGHRA and CDR2 YSYEKL. The CDR3 loop reads CASSQEQGMNTEAFF. The CDR3 nucleotides read TGCGCCAGCAGCCAGGAACAGGGGATGAACACTGAAGCTTTCTTT.

The chain couples TRBV5-1 to TRBJ2-1; TRBD1 matches at 10 bases. Germline CDR1 is SGHRS and CDR2 is YFSETQ. The V and J ends lost 4 bases and 8 bases, in that order; junction bases with no gene match: 6. CDR3 length equals 14 residues. The CDR3 DNA reads as TGCGCCAGCAGCCAGGGACAGGGGCTCCATGAGCAGTTCTTC. Encoded protein: CASSQGQGLHEQFF.

This clonotype was counted many times. V and J are TRBV14 and TRBJ1-2, with TRBD1 as a possible D gene (6 bases). The CDR3 totals 13 residues. Trimming shortened V by 4 bases and J by 4 bases, and 10 bases separated the two germline ends. The germline gives CDR1 SGHDN, CDR2 FVKESK. The CDR3 here is CASSLDRFYGYTF. As DNA, the CDR3 is TGTGCCAGCAGCCTCGACAGGTTCTATGGCTACACCTTC. Full variable domain (outside the CDR3, taken from reference TRBV14 and TRBJ1-2): EAGVTQFPSHSVIEKGQTVTLRCDPISGHDNLYWYRRVMGKEIKFLLHFVKESKQDESGMPNNRFLAERTGGTYSTLKVQPAELEDSGVYFCASSLDRFYGYTFGSGTRLTVV.

The sample holds many counts of this clonotype. This rearrangement joins TRBV5-4 to TRBJ2-1, with 7 bases that match TRBD2. The CDR3 covers 16 residues. Per germline, CDR1 SGHNT and CDR2 YYREEE (reference sequence). The J segment lost 3 bases and the V segment lost 4 bases, leaving 10 bases of the junction unmatched. As DNA, the CDR3 is TGTGCCAGCAGCCATAGAGGACTAGTCAGCTACAATGAGCAGTTCTTC. Translation gives CASSHRGLVSYNEQFF.

The chain is built from TRBV6-2 or TRBV6-3 and TRBJ2-7; D remains ambiguous. Trimming stripped 4 bases from V and 2 bases from J, with 15 bases between. This CDR3 contains 15 residues. Germline values: CDR1 MNHEY, CDR2 SVGEGT. The CDR3 spells CASSSAGVRAYEQYF. Here the CDR3 DNA reads TGTGCCAGCAGTTCGGCCGGCGTTAGGGCCTACGAGCAGTACTTC.

In this sample, this clonotype turned up many times. The gene calls are TRBV6-5 and TRBJ2-7, with 12 bases fitting TRBD1. Germline V lookup: CDR1 MNHEY, CDR2 SVGAGI. The V and J ends lost 6 bases and 1 base, in that order; junction bases with no gene match: 7. The CDR3 sequence is 16 residues long. CDR3 residues: CASSRGTGGYSYEQYF. The DNA of the CDR3 is TGTGCCAGCAGCAGGGGGACAGGGGGCTATTCCTACGAGCAGTACTTC.

In its sample, this clonotype was seen many times. V usage is TRBV6-2 or TRBV6-3 and J usage is TRBJ1-1; no reliable D call. Germline loops: CDR1 MNHEY, CDR2 SVGEGT. This CDR3 is built from 15 residues. Trimming took off 6 bases at V and 0 bases at J, with 14 bases between the two ends. The CDR3 coding sequence is TGTGCCAGCAGCCGGATCAGAAGACTGAACACTGAAGCTTTCTTT. Protein product: CASSRIRRLNTEAFF.

There are a few counts of this clonotype. This chain joins TRBV12-3 or TRBV12-4 and TRBJ2-7; 8 positions agree with TRBD2. The length of the CDR3 is 16 residues. The V gene end was trimmed by 6 bases and the J gene end by 1 base; junction bases not matched to a gene: 11. CDR3 region: CASRLGLALASYEQYF. DNA of the CDR3: TGTGCCAGCAGACTAGGACTAGCTTTGGCATCCTACGAGCAGTACTTC.

By sample share, this clonotype is medium-sized (0.01 to 0.1%). The rearrangement links TRBV20-1 to TRBJ2-3; TRBD2 aligns across 15 bases. Trimming removed 6 bases from V and 3 bases from J; junction bases left unmatched: 7. The germline gives CDR1 DFQATT, CDR2 SNEGSKA (reference sequence). The CDR3 loop spans 16 amino acids. The CDR3 DNA sequence: TGCAGTGCCCGGACTAGCGGGGGGGCCGGAACAGATACGCAGTATTTT. Its protein product is CSARTSGGAGTDTQYF.

The chain links TRBV10-3 to TRBJ1-1, with D possibly matching TRBD1 (6 bases). Trimming removed 6 bases from V and 1 base from J, with 27 bases in between. CDR3 length equals 19 residues. Germline V gene sequence: CDR1 ENHRY, CDR2 SYGVKD. The CDR3 DNA sequence: TGTGCCATCAGGGGACCGGGACATAGGTTAAGGTGGTGGAACACTGAAGCTTTCTTT. Residues: CAIRGPGHRLRWWNTEAFF.

Within the sample, this clonotype is medium-sized. The chain has TRBV14 and TRBJ1-2, with D unclear. The CDR3 extends over 15 amino acids. Per germline, CDR1 SGHDN and CDR2 FVKESK. V lost 1 base to trimming and J lost 2 bases, with 11 bases between them. The CDR3 DNA reads TGTGCCAGCAGCCAAGTTGACGGCTGGAACTATGGCTACACCTTC. Amino acids: CASSQVDGWNYGYTF. The variable domain in full, completed from reference TRBV14 and TRBJ1-2, reads EAGVTQFPSHSVIEKGQTVTLRCDPISGHDNLYWYRRVMGKEIKFLLHFVKESKQDESGMPNNRFLAERTGGTYSTLKVQPAELEDSGVYFCASSQVDGWNYGYTFGSGTRLTVV.

V and J are TRBV5-1 and TRBJ1-1, with D unclear. V was cut by 0 bases and J by 7 bases, with 10 bases left in between. Germline values: CDR1 SGHRS, CDR2 YFSETQ. CDR3 length equals 13 residues. CDR3 DNA sequence: TGCGCCAGCAGCTTGGCACTAAGCGGTGAAGCTTTCTTT. It is translated as CASSLALSGEAFF.

This clonotype was found a few times. V is TRBV5-4 and J is TRBJ2-7; perhaps TRBD1 as D (5 bases). Germline CDR1 is SGHNT and CDR2 is YYREEE (reference sequence). The germline V and J ends were trimmed by 0 bases and 5 bases, with 12 bases remaining between them. The CDR3 loop spans 14 amino acids. The CDR3 sequence: CASSLAGNSHEQYF. The CDR3 DNA follows: TGTGCCAGCAGCTTGGCAGGGAATTCGCACGAGCAGTACTTC.

This clonotype showed up just a few times. V is TRBV4-1 and J is TRBJ2-1, with 7 bases that match TRBD1. The germline V gene has CDR1 MGHRA and CDR2 YSYEKL. The CDR3 is 15 amino acids. The trim removed 3 bases at V and 5 bases at J, leaving 7 bases unmatched. The CDR3 protein is CASSHGRDSNNEQFF. For the CDR3, the DNA is TGCGCCAGCAGCCACGGCCGGGACAGCAACAATGAGCAGTTCTTC.

This chain links TRBV20-1 with TRBJ2-3, with 12 bases that match TRBD2. Germline V gene data show CDR1 as DFQATT and CDR2 as SNEGSKA (reference sequence). The junction had 3 bases not matched to a gene; V was cut back by 5 bases and J by 3 bases. The CDR3 has 14 amino acids. As DNA, the CDR3 is TGCAGTGCTCGGACTAGCGGGGATACAGATACGCAGTATTTT. Translating gives CSARTSGDTDTQYF.

The sample holds a few counts of this clonotype. The CDR3: CASSSGLAGARTDTQYF. The CDR3 nucleotides are TGTGCCAGCAGCTCCGGACTAGCGGGGGCTCGCACAGATACGCAGTATTTT. J is TRBJ2-3 and V is TRBV5-4, with 13 bases lining up with TRBD2. This CDR3 has 17 amino acids. The germline V gene encodes CDR1 SGHNT and CDR2 YYREEE (reference sequence). The V gene end was trimmed by 3 bases and the J gene end by 1 base; junction bases not matched to a gene: 5.

This clonotype was observed a few times. V is TRBV6-5 and J is TRBJ2-7, with 9 bases aligning to TRBD1. V shed 0 bases, J shed 4 bases, and the junction held 7 bases outside the gene matches. There are 16 residues in the CDR3. Per germline, CDR1 MNHEY and CDR2 SVGAGI. The CDR3 nucleotides read TGTGCCAGCAGTTACTCCGGGACAGGGAGATTTTACGAGCAGTACTTC. Encoded protein: CASSYSGTGRFYEQYF.

This clonotype was seen just once. This chain joins TRBV7-2 and TRBJ1-5; D is perhaps TRBD1 (5 bases). V gave up 5 bases and J gave up 11 bases, with 19 bases separating them. Germline CDR1 and CDR2: SGHTA and FQGNSA. This CDR3 region has 14 residues. The CDR3 is CASSGRDRTGAQHF. CDR3 nucleotide sequence: TGTGCCAGCAGCGGCCGGGACCGAACCGGAGCCCAGCATTTT.

V and J are TRBV7-2 and TRBJ1-1, with 7 bases fitting TRBD1. V shed 3 bases, J shed 2 bases, and the junction held 6 bases outside the gene matches. Germline CDR1 is SGHTA and CDR2 is FQGNSA. The CDR3 totals 15 residues. The CDR3 reads CASSFDDRANTEAFF. CDR3 nucleotides: TGTGCCAGCAGCTTCGATGACAGGGCCAACACTGAAGCTTTCTTT. Using reference TRBV7-2 and TRBJ1-1 for the parts outside the CDR3, the full variable domain is GAGVSQSPSNKVTEKGKDVELRCDPISGHTALYWYRQSLGQGLEFLIYFQGNSAPDKSGLPSDRFSAERTGGSVSTLTIQRTQQEDSAVYLCASSFDDRANTEAFFGQGTRLTVV.

This clonotype was recorded many times. The chain links TRBV11-2 to TRBJ2-2; no reliable D call. Germline CDR1 is SGHAT and CDR2 is FQNNGV. This CDR3 region has 13 residues. V lost 1 base and J lost 5, with 5 bases in between. DNA of the CDR3: TGTGCCAGCAGCTTAGGGGGAACCGGGGAGCTGTTTTTT. Translation gives CASSLGGTGELFF.

This clonotype was picked up a small number of times. The chain uses TRBV5-4 and TRBJ2-6; no firm D call. From germline, CDR1 is SGHNT and CDR2 YYREEE (reference sequence). The CDR3 contains 16 residues. The V end was cut by 6 bases, the J end by 0 bases, with 13 bases between. This CDR3 is CASKVDRSSGANVLTF. For the CDR3, the DNA is TGTGCCAGCAAAGTGGACCGAAGCTCTGGGGCCAACGTCCTGACTTTC.

The chain carries TRBV7-9 and TRBJ2-3; D might be TRBD1 or TRBD2, each matching 5 bases. Germline V gene sequence: CDR1 SEHNR, CDR2 FQNEAQ (reference sequence). Trimming pared 6 bases from V and 3 bases from J, leaving 10 bases between. This CDR3 spans 13 amino acids. The CDR3 DNA reads as TGTGCCAGCAGGGATTGGGGGACAGATACGCAGTATTTT. Translation: CASRDWGTDTQYF.

This clonotype was detected many times. The CDR3 DNA is TGTGCCAGCAGTTTTCCCCGGGACAGGGAATATAATTCACCCCTCCACTTT. This translates into CASSFPRDREYNSPLHF. V usage is TRBV28 and J usage is TRBJ1-6, with TRBD1 identical over 9 bases. The CDR3 totals 17 residues. Unmatched junction bases numbered 7, after V lost 3 bases and J lost 4 bases. CDR1 MDHEN and CDR2 SYDVKM come from the germline V gene.

This clonotype showed up just a few times. V usage is TRBV12-3 or TRBV12-4 and J usage is TRBJ1-1; D call uncertain. The CDR3 length is 14 residues. V was clipped by 5 bases and J by 1 base, with 11 bases between them. The CDR3 DNA is TGTGCCAGCAGTCCGACCCTCGGGAACACTGAAGCTTTCTTT. This codes for CASSPTLGNTEAFF.

This clonotype was observed a few times. The chain combines TRBV20-1 with TRBJ2-3; the D gene is possibly TRBD2 (6 bases). Trimming shortened V by 0 bases and J by 3 bases, and 16 bases separated the two germline ends. The CDR3 has 16 amino acids. Germline CDR1 DFQATT, CDR2 SNEGSKA (reference sequence). Written as DNA, the CDR3 is TGCAGTGCTAGAGATTACCGGGAGTTGGGGACAGATACGCAGTATTTT. Its protein is CSARDYRELGTDTQYF.

This clonotype was counted only a few times. The chain carries TRBV11-2 and TRBJ2-1; 7 bases map to TRBD2. Trimming took 5 bases from V and 6 from J; bases not matched to a gene: 10. Germline CDR1 reads SGHAT; CDR2 reads FQNNGV. This CDR3 contains 15 residues. CDR3 protein: CASSHPGLTGNEQFF. In DNA, the CDR3 is TGTGCCAGCAGCCATCCGGGACTAACGGGCAATGAGCAGTTCTTC.